This TCR beta chain was documented in a study of CD8 T cells in Susac syndrome. CD8+ and CD4+ blood T cells underwent TCR beta sequencing. Each multiple sclerosis control was a treatment-naive patient with relapsing-remitting disease that was either stable or active. TEMRA cells were FACS-enriched and CD8+ and CD4+ T cells negatively isolated. The CDR3 totals 14 residues. The germline CDR1 and CDR2 sequences are DFQATT and SNEGSKA (reference sequence). V lost 0 bases, J lost 4 bases, and 12 bases lay in between. Random hexamers were used to reverse transcribe an amount of roughly 0.5 to 1 ug RNA. immunoSEQ multiplex PCR amplified TCR beta CDR3 across 54 Vbeta, 13 Jbeta. TCRdb reprocessed the immunoSEQ multiplex PCR reads with MiXCR, giving one entry per CDR3 protein. The sample shows more than 65,000 distinct CDR3 sequences, around 96% of them seen only once.

The clonotype was recovered from a human donor with multiple sclerosis. Sequencing was performed on CD8+ T cells from PBMCs. The rearrangement uses TRBV20-1 and TRBJ1-2; D uncertain. CDR3 DNA sequence: TGCAGTGCTAGAGATTCAAGGAGAGGCTATGGCTACACCTTC. This gives the protein CSARDSRRGYGYTF.